The TCR beta chain under discussion was sequenced for a study of response to subunit inactivated influenza vaccine. General study results and limits: The authors suggested that few new T cells are recruited per seasonal influenza vaccination.

In TCRdb, the RT-PCR reads were re-called with MiXCR into one record per CDR3 protein. The data contain a few hundred thousand distinct CDR3 sequences, just over 20% of them singletons. CDR1 and CDR2 from the germline V gene are DFQATT and SNEGSKA (reference sequence). The CDR3 length is 17 residues. The V segment lost 2 bases and the J segment 6 bases; nucleotides outside the gene matches: 10. In its sample, this clonotype was seen a few times. Its antigen is as yet unknown. The sample in question was PBMCs from blood, obtained about 20 months after vaccination. This clonotype originated in a man between 50 and 69 years old who received an inactivated influenza vaccine. This chain links TRBV20-1 with TRBJ2-7; 16 bases are a match to TRBD2. This CDR3 reads CSARPGLAGGLSGEQYF. As DNA, the CDR3 is TGCAGTGCTAGACCGGGACTAGCGGGAGGGCTCTCTGGCGAGCAGTACTTC.